These T cell receptor beta chains were read from a single sample in a study of blood T cell repertoires in COVID-19. Produced via immunoSEQ multiplex PCR; TCRdb's table is partial and in-frame only. This table has under 300,000 clones, around 90% appearing once. The sequenced material came from PBMCs or T cells enriched from blood (not recorded which). All receptors come from a woman between 40 and 50 years old who had recovered from COVID-19. CDR3s include the opening cysteine and the closing phenylalanine or tryptophan. Fields, in order: V gene, clone size, D gene, J gene, CDR3 protein, CDR3 DNA. The D gene is left open where the match is weak. Clone size, where shown, is once, few, many, or a class for clones that have expanded.

v_gene: TRBV11-2
abundance: NA
d_gene: NA
j_gene: TRBJ2-1
CDR3aa: CASSLDGGVSSYNEQFF
CDR3nt: TGTGCCAGCAGCTTAGATGGAGGGGTTAGCTCCTACAATGAGCAGTTCTTC

v_gene: TRBV5-1
abundance: NA
d_gene: TRBD1
j_gene: TRBJ2-7
CDR3aa: CASSGPQGNEQYF
CDR3nt: TGCGCCAGCAGCGGACCACAGGGGAACGAGCAGTACTTC

v_gene: TRBV5-4
abundance: once
d_gene: TRBD1
j_gene: TRBJ1-2
CDR3aa: CASSSGTVYGYTF
CDR3nt: TGTGCCAGCAGCTCCGGGACAGTCTATGGCTACACCTTC

v_gene: TRBV7-2
abundance: NA
d_gene: TRBD2
j_gene: TRBJ2-1
CDR3aa: CASSFGTSNDNEQFF
CDR3nt: TGTGCCAGCAGCTTTGGGACTAGCAACGACAATGAGCAGTTCTTC

v_gene: TRBV11-2
abundance: NA
d_gene: NA
j_gene: TRBJ1-2
CDR3aa: CASSLGGAYGYTF
CDR3nt: TGTGCCAGCAGCCTCGGAGGCGCCTATGGCTACACCTTC

v_gene: TRBV18
abundance: NA
d_gene: NA
j_gene: TRBJ1-1
CDR3aa: CASSQGQRENTEAFF
CDR3nt: TGTGCCAGCTCCCAAGGACAGCGCGAGAACACTGAAGCTTTCTTT

v_gene: TRBV5-1
abundance: NA
d_gene: TRBD2
j_gene: TRBJ2-1
CDR3aa: CASSGLAGKGGQFF
CDR3nt: TGCGCCAGCAGCGGGCTAGCGGGGAAGGGAGGGCAGTTCTTC

v_gene: TRBV3-1/TRBV3-2
abundance: NA
d_gene: TRBD2
j_gene: TRBJ2-7
CDR3aa: CASSQNLAGLWEQYF
CDR3nt: TGTGCCAGCAGCCAAAACCTAGCGGGGCTTTGGGAGCAGTACTTC

v_gene: TRBV4-1
abundance: once
d_gene: TRBD2
j_gene: TRBJ2-7
CDR3aa: CASSQGSQRGSYEQYF
CDR3nt: TGCGCCAGCAGCCAAGGGTCCCAGCGGGGCTCCTACGAGCAGTACTTC

v_gene: TRBV15
abundance: NA
d_gene: NA
j_gene: TRBJ1-2
CDR3aa: CATSRVAGNYGYTF
CDR3nt: TGTGCCACCAGCAGAGTGGCGGGGAACTATGGCTACACCTTC

v_gene: TRBV7-9
abundance: NA
d_gene: NA
j_gene: TRBJ1-3
CDR3aa: CASSLGQAIGNTIYF
CDR3nt: TGTGCCAGCAGCTTAGGACAGGCTATCGGAAACACCATATATTTT

v_gene: TRBV19
abundance: once
d_gene: NA
j_gene: TRBJ2-1
CDR3aa: CASSMGALSGEQFF
CDR3nt: TGTGCCAGTAGTATGGGGGCACTATCTGGTGAGCAGTTCTTC

v_gene: TRBV14
abundance: NA
d_gene: NA
j_gene: TRBJ2-1
CDR3aa: CASSQDLISGRKGEQFF
CDR3nt: TGTGCCAGCAGCCAAGATCTGATTAGCGGAAGAAAGGGGGAGCAGTTCTTC

v_gene: TRBV2
abundance: NA
d_gene: TRBD1
j_gene: TRBJ1-1
CDR3aa: CASTWKGQGAEAFF
CDR3nt: TGTGCCAGCACCTGGAAGGGACAGGGGGCGGAAGCTTTCTTT

v_gene: TRBV4-3
abundance: NA
d_gene: TRBD2
j_gene: TRBJ2-3
CDR3aa: CASSQENILTSGFTDTQYF
CDR3nt: TGCGCCAGCAGCCAAGAAAATATCTTGACTAGCGGATTCACAGATACGCAGTATTTT

v_gene: TRBV7-8
abundance: NA
d_gene: NA
j_gene: TRBJ1-4
CDR3aa: CASSVPRRGEKLFF
CDR3nt: TGTGCCAGCAGCGTACCTAGGAGGGGCGAAAAACTGTTTTTT

v_gene: TRBV29-1
abundance: NA
d_gene: TRBD1
j_gene: TRBJ1-2
CDR3aa: CSVAGGYGQGDYGYTF
CDR3nt: TGCAGCGTCGCTGGGGGCTACGGACAGGGAGACTATGGCTACACCTTC

v_gene: TRBV6-5
abundance: NA
d_gene: NA
j_gene: TRBJ1-4
CDR3aa: CASSYSSDEKLFF
CDR3nt: TGTGCCAGCAGTTACTCATCGGATGAAAAACTGTTTTTT

v_gene: TRBV5-1
abundance: once
d_gene: TRBD2
j_gene: TRBJ2-3
CDR3aa: CASSLVLAGTSTDTQYF
CDR3nt: TGCGCCAGCAGCTTGGTTCTAGCGGGGACGAGCACAGATACGCAGTATTTT

v_gene: TRBV5-4
abundance: once
d_gene: TRBD1
j_gene: TRBJ2-7
CDR3aa: CASSPGTGGMHEQYF
CDR3nt: TGTGCCAGCAGCCCGGGGACAGGGGGCATGCACGAGCAGTACTTC

v_gene: TRBV5-4
abundance: NA
d_gene: NA
j_gene: TRBJ2-3
CDR3aa: CASSFRGKRDTQYF
CDR3nt: TGTGCCAGCAGCTTCAGGGGAAAACGGGATACGCAGTATTTT

v_gene: TRBV9
abundance: NA
d_gene: NA
j_gene: TRBJ1-5
CDR3aa: CASSVDPQGRQPQHF
CDR3nt: TGTGCCAGCAGCGTAGACCCACAGGGACGACAGCCCCAGCATTTT

v_gene: TRBV3-1/TRBV3-2
abundance: NA
d_gene: NA
j_gene: TRBJ2-6
CDR3aa: CASSLTGHSGANVLTF
CDR3nt: TGTGCCAGCAGCCTGACAGGACACTCTGGGGCCAACGTCCTGACTTTC

v_gene: TRBV6-5
abundance: NA
d_gene: TRBD1
j_gene: TRBJ1-5
CDR3aa: CASSYIQGIGQPQHF
CDR3nt: TGTGCCAGCAGTTACATACAGGGGATTGGTCAGCCCCAGCATTTT

v_gene: TRBV9
abundance: NA
d_gene: TRBD1
j_gene: TRBJ1-5
CDR3aa: CASSLGRDRGNQPQHF
CDR3nt: TGTGCCAGCAGCCTCGGGCGGGACAGGGGCAATCAGCCCCAGCATTTT

v_gene: TRBV15
abundance: NA
d_gene: NA
j_gene: TRBJ2-5
CDR3aa: CATSRDGQGRETQYF
CDR3nt: TGTGCCACCAGCAGAGATGGGCAGGGTCGAGAGACCCAGTACTTC

v_gene: TRBV11-1
abundance: NA
d_gene: TRBD1
j_gene: TRBJ1-4
CDR3aa: CASSPNRGEKLFF
CDR3nt: TGTGCCAGCAGCCCTAACAGGGGTGAAAAACTGTTTTTT

v_gene: TRBV7-9
abundance: NA
d_gene: NA
j_gene: TRBJ1-2
CDR3aa: CASSKEVQGPYGYTF
CDR3nt: TGTGCCAGCAGCAAAGAGGTTCAGGGTCCCTATGGCTACACCTTC

v_gene: TRBV7-2
abundance: NA
d_gene: NA
j_gene: TRBJ2-7
CDR3aa: CASSLVSGETYEQYF
CDR3nt: TGTGCCAGCAGCTTAGTTTCGGGGGAGACCTACGAGCAGTACTTC

v_gene: TRBV30
abundance: NA
d_gene: NA
j_gene: TRBJ2-4
CDR3aa: CAWNLGLLSFSIQYF
CDR3nt: TGTGCCTGGAACCTAGGACTGCTGAGCTTCTCCATTCAGTACTTC

v_gene: TRBV6-5
abundance: NA
d_gene: TRBD1
j_gene: TRBJ2-1
CDR3aa: CASRRQGSNEQFF
CDR3nt: TGTGCCAGCAGACGACAGGGAAGTAATGAGCAGTTCTTC

v_gene: TRBV5-1
abundance: NA
d_gene: NA
j_gene: TRBJ2-5
CDR3aa: CASSLPTGINQETQYF
CDR3nt: TGCGCCAGCAGCTTGCCAACAGGGATCAACCAAGAGACCCAGTACTTC

v_gene: TRBV2
abundance: NA
d_gene: TRBD1
j_gene: TRBJ1-2
CDR3aa: CASSSWDRGKANYGYTF
CDR3nt: TGTGCCAGCAGCTCATGGGACAGGGGGAAAGCTAACTATGGCTACACCTTC